This T cell receptor (beta chain) derives from a study of a mutant IDH1 vaccine in newly diagnosed glioma. Study overall: Radiotherapy alone preceded vaccination by 4-6 weeks; alternatively, vaccination started with temozolomide cycles. Earlier care involved radiotherapy, temozolomide, or both, and the majority received both.

Germline assignment: CDR1 SGHRS and CDR2 YFSETQ. The V and J ends lost 5 bases and 3 bases respectively, with 8 bases between them. This CDR3 has 12 residues. The count of this clone is one. The target antigen is unknown. This table comes from immunoSEQ multiplex PCR, and its TCRdb copy is limited to in-frame clones, with some not included. This sample has tens of thousands of clones, with around nine tenths found just once. Time point indicated: week 35, safety follow-up. A 20-mer mutant IDH1 peptide at 300 ug was injected subcutaneously with topical imiquimod. Administration of eight vaccinations to patients took place in weeks 1, 3, 5, 7, 11, 15, 19, 23.

V usage is TRBV5-1 and J usage is TRBJ1-1, with D hard to call. Sample: PBMCs, taken from a glioma patient whose treatment included an IDH1 peptide vaccine. The receptor's source is a man under 40 with glioma. DNA of the CDR3: TGCGCCAGCAGGGCTGGGGACACTGAAGCTTTCTTT. Its translation is CASRAGDTEAFF.